This is a list of T cell receptor beta chains from one sample in a study of memory CD4+ T cells and cytomegalovirus serostatus. Only in-frame clones appear in the TCRdb table, and some are missing; sequencing was by immunoSEQ multiplex PCR. The sample has approximately 92,000 clones; roughly 80% are singletons. The sequencing input was memory CD4+ T cells from blood. The source of these receptors is an adult in good health and CMV-seropositive. Both conserved end residues are part of each CDR3. D genes are given only for firm matches. Not all rows give a size; the values are once, few, many and, for expanded clones, a class.

J	D	size	V	CDR3	DNA
TRBJ2-7	TRBD2	NA	TRBV7-2	CASSSRTSGRYGQYF	TGTGCCAGCAGCTCTAGGACTAGCGGGAGATACGGGCAGTACTTC
TRBJ2-1	NA	NA	TRBV7-8	CASTEREGYNEQFF	TGTGCCAGCACCGAGCGTGAGGGTTACAATGAGCAGTTCTTC
TRBJ2-3	NA	NA	TRBV2	CASGRGLNTQYF	TGTGCCAGCGGGAGAGGGTTGAATACGCAGTATTTT
TRBJ2-7	NA	NA	TRBV7-2	CASSSGPTYEQYF	TGTGCCAGCAGCTCGGGCCCAACCTACGAGCAGTACTTC
TRBJ1-3	TRBD1	NA	TRBV18	CASSLTGAGNTIYF	TGTGCCAGCTCACTAACAGGGGCTGGAAACACCATATATTTT
TRBJ2-2	NA	NA	TRBV6-1	CASSTRRGNTGELFF	TGTGCCAGCAGTACTAGACGGGGGAACACCGGGGAGCTGTTTTTT
TRBJ2-1	NA	NA	TRBV30	CAWSAARGFNEQFF	TGTGCCTGGAGCGCAGCCCGAGGTTTTAATGAGCAGTTCTTC
TRBJ2-6	NA	NA	TRBV9	CASSVVPGSSSGANVLTF	TGTGCCAGCAGCGTAGTCCCAGGTTCCAGCTCTGGGGCCAACGTCCTGACTTTC
TRBJ2-5	NA	NA	TRBV28	CASNIQGQETQYF	TGTGCCAGCAACATTCAGGGGCAAGAGACCCAGTACTTC
TRBJ2-7	NA	once	TRBV5-4	CASSLFQERYEQYF	TGTGCCAGCAGCTTATTCCAGGAACGGTACGAGCAGTACTTC
TRBJ1-4	NA	NA	TRBV4-3	CASSQGAGRLREKLFF	TGCGCCAGCAGCCAAGGAGCGGGACGGCTCCGTGAAAAACTGTTTTTT
TRBJ2-6	NA	NA	TRBV6-5	CASRQTVSGANVLTF	TGTGCCAGCAGGCAGACAGTCTCTGGGGCCAACGTCCTGACTTTC
TRBJ1-2	NA	NA	TRBV5-5	CASRLGPGAGYGYTF	TGTGCCAGCAGATTGGGGCCGGGGGCGGGCTATGGCTACACCTTC
TRBJ2-5	NA	NA	TRBV4-1	CASSQEGNVGETQYF	TGCGCCAGCAGCCAAGAAGGAAATGTGGGGGAGACCCAGTACTTC
TRBJ2-5	NA	NA	TRBV20-1	CSAFKGQTQYF	TGCAGTGCCTTCAAGGGGCAGACCCAGTACTTC
TRBJ2-3	TRBD1	NA	TRBV27	CASRDGRQGPDTQYF	TGTGCCAGCAGGGACGGGCGACAGGGGCCAGATACGCAGTATTTT
TRBJ1-1	TRBD1	few	TRBV7-9	CASSSPTGTDTEAFF	TGTGCCAGCAGCTCCCCGACAGGGACGGACACTGAAGCTTTCTTT
TRBJ2-4	NA	NA	TRBV19	CASSMSQGTQNIQYF	TGTGCCAGTAGTATGAGTCAGGGGACCCAAAACATTCAGTACTTC
TRBJ2-7	TRBD2	NA	TRBV7-2	CASSLGAGVAYEQYF	TGTGCCAGCAGCTTAGGGGCGGGAGTGGCCTACGAGCAGTACTTC
TRBJ2-2	NA	NA	TRBV2	CASSETGANTGELFF	TGTGCCAGCAGTGAGACCGGCGCGAACACCGGGGAGCTGTTTTTT
TRBJ2-1	TRBD2	NA	TRBV2	CASSGTSGRANEQFF	TGTGCCAGCAGTGGAACTAGCGGGAGGGCCAATGAGCAGTTCTTC
TRBJ2-1	NA	NA	TRBV7-3	CASSSRKKSSYNEQFF	TGTGCCAGCAGCTCAAGAAAAAAAAGCTCCTACAATGAGCAGTTCTTC
TRBJ2-2	TRBD1	once	TRBV6-4	CASSAGTGDRELFF	TGTGCCAGCAGCGCCGGGACAGGTGACCGGGAGCTGTTTTTT
TRBJ1-5	NA	NA	TRBV6-6	CASSPQGRSNQPQHF	TGTGCCAGCAGTCCCCAGGGACGTAGCAATCAGCCCCAGCATTTT
TRBJ2-1	TRBD2	NA	TRBV18	CASSPRTSGYNEQFF	TGTGCCAGCTCACCAAGGACTAGCGGGTACAATGAGCAGTTCTTC
TRBJ2-2	TRBD1	NA	TRBV6-6	CASMTGTGAGELFF	TGTGCCAGCATGACCGGGACAGGGGCCGGGGAGCTGTTTTTT
TRBJ2-7	NA	few	TRBV9	CASSQGGRDRDEQYF	TGTGCCAGCAGCCAGGGGGGGAGGGACCGGGACGAGCAGTACTTC
TRBJ1-4	TRBD1	NA	TRBV27	CASSKTGNEKLFF	TGTGCCAGCAGCAAGACAGGGAATGAAAAACTGTTTTTT
TRBJ2-7	TRBD2	once	TRBV9	CASSLGLAGVSSMGAEQYF	TGTGCCAGCAGCTTGGGACTAGCGGGAGTATCATCGATGGGAGCCGAGCAGTACTTC
TRBJ1-4	NA	NA	TRBV6-1	CASSERAGAGGMNEKLFF	TGTGCCAGCAGTGAAAGGGCAGGGGCAGGCGGGATGAATGAAAAACTGTTTTTT
TRBJ2-2	NA	NA	TRBV2	CASSDGRVNTGELFF	TGTGCCAGCAGTGACGGACGGGTGAACACCGGGGAGCTGTTTTTT
TRBJ2-7	NA	few	TRBV10-3	CAIGRLRDSTYEQYF	TGTGCCATCGGTAGGTTGCGGGACAGTACCTACGAGCAGTACTTC
TRBJ1-1	TRBD1	NA	TRBV5-1	CASSLGDRGLVNTEAFF	TGCGCCAGCAGCTTGGGGGACAGGGGGCTCGTGAACACTGAAGCTTTCTTT
TRBJ2-5	NA	NA	TRBV15	CATSRDKGWEETQYF	TGTGCCACCAGCAGAGATAAGGGGTGGGAAGAGACCCAGTACTTC
TRBJ2-2	NA	NA	TRBV29-1	CSVSDRTYNTGELFF	TGCAGCGTTTCCGACAGAACATACAACACCGGGGAGCTGTTTTTT
TRBJ1-5	NA	NA	TRBV6-5	CASSYRLSNQPQHF	TGTGCCAGCAGTTATCGGCTTAGCAATCAGCCCCAGCATTTT
TRBJ2-3	NA	NA	TRBV20-1	CSANLWDTQYF	TGCAGTGCTAATTTGTGGGATACGCAGTATTTT
TRBJ1-2	TRBD1	NA	TRBV5-4	CASSFFDRGVYGYTF	TGTGCCAGCAGCTTTTTTGACAGGGGCGTATATGGCTACACCTTC
TRBJ1-2	NA	NA	TRBV6-1	CASSELLQSYGYTF	TGTGCCAGCAGTGAACTCCTCCAATCGTATGGCTACACCTTC
TRBJ2-2	NA	NA	TRBV6-1	CASSATVAGELFF	TGTGCCAGCAGTGCGACAGTGGCCGGGGAGCTGTTTTTT
TRBJ2-7	NA	NA	TRBV14	CASSQSTTYEQYF	TGTGCCAGCAGCCAATCAACCACCTACGAGCAGTACTTC
TRBJ2-5	NA	NA	TRBV28	CASSFWEKETQYF	TGTGCCAGCAGTTTTTGGGAAAAGGAGACCCAGTACTTC
TRBJ1-2	NA	once	TRBV29-1	CSVAQAGYGYTF	TGCAGCGTTGCCCAAGCCGGCTATGGCTACACCTTC
TRBJ1-1	NA	NA	TRBV9	CASSLLTGTEAFF	TGTGCCAGCAGCCTCCTTACAGGGACTGAAGCTTTCTTT
TRBJ2-2	TRBD1	NA	TRBV27	CASSSQGAGTGELFF	TGTGCCAGCAGTTCCCAGGGGGCAGGCACCGGGGAGCTGTTTTTT
TRBJ1-2	NA	NA	TRBV5-6	CASSLGGTAFNYGYTF	TGTGCCAGCAGCTTGGGCGGGACTGCCTTTAACTATGGCTACACCTTC
TRBJ1-4	NA	NA	TRBV4-1	CASSQDWAGREKLFF	TGCGCCAGCAGCCAAGATTGGGCAGGGAGGGAAAAACTGTTTTTT
TRBJ2-5	TRBD2	few	TRBV15	CATSRVLAGMGQETQYF	TGTGCCACCAGCAGAGTACTAGCGGGAATGGGACAAGAGACCCAGTACTTC
TRBJ1-1	NA	NA	TRBV19	CASSISWGNTEAFF	TGTGCCAGTAGTATCTCATGGGGGAACACTGAAGCTTTCTTT
TRBJ2-3	TRBD2	NA	TRBV5-1	CASSLELAGSTDTQYF	TGCGCCAGCAGCTTGGAGCTAGCGGGAAGCACAGATACGCAGTATTTT
TRBJ1-5	NA	NA	TRBV18	CASSSQSNQPQHF	TGTGCCAGCTCAAGTCAGAGCAATCAGCCCCAGCATTTT
TRBJ1-4	NA	NA	TRBV7-6	CASRRSGTLATNEKLFF	TGTGCCAGCAGGCGCTCAGGGACGCTTGCAACTAATGAAAAACTGTTTTTT